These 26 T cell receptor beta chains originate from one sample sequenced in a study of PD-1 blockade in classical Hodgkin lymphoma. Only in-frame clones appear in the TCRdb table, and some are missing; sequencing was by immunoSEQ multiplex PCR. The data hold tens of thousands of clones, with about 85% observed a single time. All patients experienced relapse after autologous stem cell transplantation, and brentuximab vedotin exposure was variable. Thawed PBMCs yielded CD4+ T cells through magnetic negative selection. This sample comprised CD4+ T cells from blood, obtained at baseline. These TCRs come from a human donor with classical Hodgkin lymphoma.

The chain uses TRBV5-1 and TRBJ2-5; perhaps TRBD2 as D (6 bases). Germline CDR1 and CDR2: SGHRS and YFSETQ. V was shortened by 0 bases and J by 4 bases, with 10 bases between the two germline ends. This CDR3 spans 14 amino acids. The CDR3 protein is CASSLALGGETQYF. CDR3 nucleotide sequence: TGCGCCAGCAGCTTGGCCTTGGGGGGAGAGACCCAGTACTTC.

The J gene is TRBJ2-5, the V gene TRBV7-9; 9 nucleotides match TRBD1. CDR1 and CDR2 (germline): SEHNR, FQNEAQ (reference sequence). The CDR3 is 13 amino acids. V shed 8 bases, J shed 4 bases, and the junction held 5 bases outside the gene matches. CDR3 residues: CASGATGGETQYF. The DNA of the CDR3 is TGTGCCAGCGGCGCGACAGGGGGAGAGACCCAGTACTTC.

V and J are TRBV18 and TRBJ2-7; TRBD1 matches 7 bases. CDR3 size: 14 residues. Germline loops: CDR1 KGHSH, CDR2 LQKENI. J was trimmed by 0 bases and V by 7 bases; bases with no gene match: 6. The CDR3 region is CASCQTGSSYEQYF. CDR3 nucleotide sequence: TGTGCCAGCTGCCAGACAGGGAGCTCCTACGAGCAGTACTTC.

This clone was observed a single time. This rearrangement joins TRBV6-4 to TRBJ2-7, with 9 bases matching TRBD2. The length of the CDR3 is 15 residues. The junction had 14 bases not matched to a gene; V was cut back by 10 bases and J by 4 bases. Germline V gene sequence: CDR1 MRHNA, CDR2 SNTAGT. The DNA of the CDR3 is TGTGCCACAAAGACCGTAGCGGGAGTGGTTTACGAGCAGTACTTC. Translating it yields CATKTVAGVVYEQYF.

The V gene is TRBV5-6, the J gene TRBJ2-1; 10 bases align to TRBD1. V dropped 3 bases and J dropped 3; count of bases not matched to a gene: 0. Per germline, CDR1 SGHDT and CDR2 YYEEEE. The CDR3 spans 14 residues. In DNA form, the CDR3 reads TGTGCCAGCAGCTGGACAGGGGGCTACAATGAGCAGTTCTTC. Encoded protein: CASSWTGGYNEQFF. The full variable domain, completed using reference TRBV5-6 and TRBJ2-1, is DAGVTQSPTHLIKTRGQQVTLRCSPKSGHDTVSWYQQALGQGPQFIFQYYEEEERQRGNFPDRFSGHQFPNYSSELNVNALLLGDSALYLCASSWTGGYNEQFFGPGTRLTVL.

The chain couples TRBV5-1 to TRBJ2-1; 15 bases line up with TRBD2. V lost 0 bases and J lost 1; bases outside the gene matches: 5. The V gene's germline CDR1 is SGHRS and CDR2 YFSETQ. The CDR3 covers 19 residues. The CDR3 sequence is CASSLVWTSGRASYNEQFF. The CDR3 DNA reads TGCGCCAGCAGCTTGGTTTGGACTAGCGGGAGGGCTTCCTACAATGAGCAGTTCTTC.

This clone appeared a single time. The CDR3 DNA follows: TGTGCCAGCAGTTCCAACAGGGGAGATACGCAGTATTTT. This codes for CASSSNRGDTQYF. This chain connects TRBV27 to TRBJ2-3; 7 positions agree with TRBD1. The junction had 3 bases not matched to a gene; V was cut back by 4 bases and J by 5 bases. From germline, CDR1 is MNHEY and CDR2 SMNVEV (reference sequence). This CDR3 is built from 13 residues.

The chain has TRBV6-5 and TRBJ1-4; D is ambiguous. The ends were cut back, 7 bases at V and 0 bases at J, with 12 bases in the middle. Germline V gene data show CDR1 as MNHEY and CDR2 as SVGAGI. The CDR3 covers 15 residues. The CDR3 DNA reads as TGTGCCAGCACCTACCAGGCAGCAACTAATGAAAAACTGTTTTTT. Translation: CASTYQAATNEKLFF.

CDR3 DNA: TGTGCCAGCCAATCGGACAGGAGGGGGAAGCAGACCCAGTACTTC. Its translation is CASQSDRRGKQTQYF. This chain joins TRBV25-1 and TRBJ2-5, with a possible D match to TRBD1 (7 bases). CDR1 and CDR2 from the germline V gene are MGHDK and SYGVNS. CDR3 length equals 15 residues. V lost 8 bases and J 6 bases, leaving 22 bases between the germline ends.

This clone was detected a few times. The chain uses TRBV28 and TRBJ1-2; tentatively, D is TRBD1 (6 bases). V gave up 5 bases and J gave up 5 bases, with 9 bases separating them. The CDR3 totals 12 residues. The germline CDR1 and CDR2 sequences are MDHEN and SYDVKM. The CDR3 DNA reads TGTGCCAGCAGTCGGGACACGTATGGCTACACCTTC. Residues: CASSRDTYGYTF.

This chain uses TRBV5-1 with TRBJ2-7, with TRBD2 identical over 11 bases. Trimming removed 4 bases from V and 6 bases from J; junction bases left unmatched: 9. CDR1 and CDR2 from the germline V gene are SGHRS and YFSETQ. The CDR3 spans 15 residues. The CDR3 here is CASSALSGRAGEQYF. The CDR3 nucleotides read TGCGCCAGCAGCGCGCTTAGCGGGAGGGCGGGCGAGCAGTACTTC.

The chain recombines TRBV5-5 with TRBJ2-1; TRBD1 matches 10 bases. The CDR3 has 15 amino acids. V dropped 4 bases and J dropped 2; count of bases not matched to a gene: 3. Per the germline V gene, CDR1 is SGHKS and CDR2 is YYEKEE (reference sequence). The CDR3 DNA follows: TGTGCCAGCAGCCCGACAGGGGGCGCCTACAATGAGCAGTTCTTC. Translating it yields CASSPTGGAYNEQFF.

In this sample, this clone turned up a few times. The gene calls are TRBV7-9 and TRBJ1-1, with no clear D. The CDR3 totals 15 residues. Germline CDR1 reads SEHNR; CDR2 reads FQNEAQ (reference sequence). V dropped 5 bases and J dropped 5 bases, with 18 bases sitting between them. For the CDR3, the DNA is TGTGCCAGCAGCAAGAGTCGGGTGGCCGGAACTGAAGCTTTCTTT. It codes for CASSKSRVAGTEAFF.

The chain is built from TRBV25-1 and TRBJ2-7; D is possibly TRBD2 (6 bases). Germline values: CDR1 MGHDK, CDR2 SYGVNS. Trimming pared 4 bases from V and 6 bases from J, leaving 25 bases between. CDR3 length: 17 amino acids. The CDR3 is CASSGKRAGRDFSEQYF. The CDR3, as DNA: TGTGCCAGCAGTGGAAAAAGAGCTGGGCGGGACTTTTCCGAGCAGTACTTC.

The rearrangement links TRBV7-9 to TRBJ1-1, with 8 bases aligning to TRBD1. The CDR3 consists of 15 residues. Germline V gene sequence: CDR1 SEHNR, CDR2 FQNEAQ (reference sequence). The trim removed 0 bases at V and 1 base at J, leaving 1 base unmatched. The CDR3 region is CASSLAGTGNTEAFF. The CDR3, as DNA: TGTGCCAGCAGCTTAGCTGGGACAGGGAACACTGAAGCTTTCTTT.

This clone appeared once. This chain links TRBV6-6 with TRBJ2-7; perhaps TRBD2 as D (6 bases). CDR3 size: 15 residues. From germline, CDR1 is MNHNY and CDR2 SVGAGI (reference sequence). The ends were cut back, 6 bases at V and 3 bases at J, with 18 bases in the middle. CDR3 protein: CASSYSAGTVYEQYF. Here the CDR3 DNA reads TGTGCCAGCAGCTACAGCGCGGGAACGGTCTACGAGCAGTACTTC.

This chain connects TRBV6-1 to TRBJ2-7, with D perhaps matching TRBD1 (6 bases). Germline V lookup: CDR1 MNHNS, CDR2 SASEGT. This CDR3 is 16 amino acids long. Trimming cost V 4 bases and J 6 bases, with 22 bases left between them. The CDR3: CASSGLGSGVVSEQYF. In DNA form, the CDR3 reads TGTGCCAGCAGTGGACTGGGTTCAGGGGTGGTCTCCGAGCAGTACTTC.

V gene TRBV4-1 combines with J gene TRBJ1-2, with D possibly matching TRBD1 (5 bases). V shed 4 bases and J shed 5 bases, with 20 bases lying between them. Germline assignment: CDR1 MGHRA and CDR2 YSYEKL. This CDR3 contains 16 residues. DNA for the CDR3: TGCGCCAGCAGCCTCCTTGTGGGACGGGAAGGGTATGGCTACACCTTC. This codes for CASSLLVGREGYGYTF.

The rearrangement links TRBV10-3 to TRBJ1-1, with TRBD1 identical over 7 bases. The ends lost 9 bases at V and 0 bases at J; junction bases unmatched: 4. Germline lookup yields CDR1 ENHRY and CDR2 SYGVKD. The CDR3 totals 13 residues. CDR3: CAIGQELNTEAFF. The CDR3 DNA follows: TGTGCCATTGGACAGGAGCTGAACACTGAAGCTTTCTTT.

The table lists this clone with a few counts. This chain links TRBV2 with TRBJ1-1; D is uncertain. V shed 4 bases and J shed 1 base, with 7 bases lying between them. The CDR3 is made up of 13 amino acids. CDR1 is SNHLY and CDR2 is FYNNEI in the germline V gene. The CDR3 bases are TGTGCCAGCAGTGTGAGGGAGAACACTGAAGCTTTCTTT. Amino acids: CASSVRENTEAFF.

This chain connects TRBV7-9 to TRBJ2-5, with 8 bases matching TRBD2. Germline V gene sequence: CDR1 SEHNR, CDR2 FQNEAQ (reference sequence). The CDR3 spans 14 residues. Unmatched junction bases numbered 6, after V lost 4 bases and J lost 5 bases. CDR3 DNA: TGTGCCAGCAGCTCCACGGGGGGGCCGGAGACCCAGTACTTC. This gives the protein CASSSTGGPETQYF.

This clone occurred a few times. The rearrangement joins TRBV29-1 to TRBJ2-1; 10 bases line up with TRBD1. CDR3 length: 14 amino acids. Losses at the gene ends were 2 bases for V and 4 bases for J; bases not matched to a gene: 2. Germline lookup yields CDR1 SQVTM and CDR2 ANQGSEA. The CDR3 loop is CSVERDRGYNEQFF. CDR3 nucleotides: TGCAGCGTTGAACGGGACAGGGGATACAATGAGCAGTTCTTC.

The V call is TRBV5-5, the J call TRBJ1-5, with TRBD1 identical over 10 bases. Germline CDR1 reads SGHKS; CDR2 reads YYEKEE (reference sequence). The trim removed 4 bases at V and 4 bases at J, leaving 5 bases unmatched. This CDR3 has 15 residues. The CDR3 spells CASSTTGGENQPQHF. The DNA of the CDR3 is TGTGCCAGCAGCACGACAGGGGGCGAAAATCAGCCCCAGCATTTT.

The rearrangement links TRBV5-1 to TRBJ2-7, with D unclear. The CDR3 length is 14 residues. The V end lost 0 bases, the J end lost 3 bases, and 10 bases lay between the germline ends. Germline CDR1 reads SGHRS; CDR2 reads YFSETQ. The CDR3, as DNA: TGCGCCAGCAGCTTGGAACGGGCCTACTACGAGCAGTACTTC. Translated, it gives CASSLERAYYEQYF.

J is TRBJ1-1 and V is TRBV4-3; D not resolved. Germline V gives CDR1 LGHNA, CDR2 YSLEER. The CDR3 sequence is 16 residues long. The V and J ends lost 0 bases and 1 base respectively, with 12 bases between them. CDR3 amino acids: CASSQDLAAGNTEAFF. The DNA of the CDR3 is TGCGCCAGCAGCCAAGATTTAGCGGCAGGGAACACTGAAGCTTTCTTT.

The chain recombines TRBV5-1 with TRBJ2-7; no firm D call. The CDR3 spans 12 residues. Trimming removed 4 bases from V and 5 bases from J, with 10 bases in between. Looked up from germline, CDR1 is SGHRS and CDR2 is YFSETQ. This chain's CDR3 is CASSTTFNEQYF. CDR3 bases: TGCGCCAGCAGCACGACCTTTAACGAGCAGTACTTC.